The source of this T cell receptor beta chain is a study of long-term antiretroviral therapy in people with HIV. For this clone: Its antigen is unknown.

Germline loops: CDR1 MNHNY, CDR2 SVGAGI (reference sequence). V lost 2 bases, J lost 1 base, and 6 bases stayed unmatched. The CDR3 is 16 residues long. Runs used v3.0 of the immunoSEQ assay and were done at survey level. Measured with immunoSEQ multiplex PCR; TCRdb has only the in-frame clones, and not every one. Here the sample spans about 30,000 clones, over 85% being singletons. General study results and limits: Repertoire composition at all time points was dominated by clones that had expanded before ART.

The TCR originated in a woman aged 40-49 years with HIV. The gene calls are TRBV6-6 and TRBJ2-3, with TRBD2 matching over 7 bases. The sample here was unsorted PBMCs, taken roughly 6.3 years after starting antiretroviral therapy. CDR3 DNA sequence: TGTGCCAGCAGTTACAGCCTAGCGGCCGGCACAGATACGCAGTATTTT. Translated, it gives CASSYSLAAGTDTQYF.